This T cell receptor beta chain was documented in a study of brain T cells in children with intractable seizures. The study, taken as a whole, reports: Patients' HCMV serostatus was unknown; virus specificity rests on CDR3 similarity alone.

Produced via immunoSEQ multiplex PCR; TCRdb's table is partial and in-frame only. The data hold some 64,000 clones, with approximately 94% observed a single time. Turning to this clone: Its target is not known.

Patients received at least one anti-epileptic drug before surgery. V lost 6 bases to trimming and J lost 2 bases; unmatched junction nucleotides: 13. Germline CDR1 WNHNN, CDR2 SYGVQD (reference sequence). The CDR3 covers 18 residues. This chain uses TRBV10-1 with TRBJ2-6; TRBD1 matches at 7 bases. This TCR was recovered from a boy under three years old with focal cortical dysplasia and intractable seizures. The sample here was peripheral blood, taken at surgery. DNA of the CDR3: TGCGCCAGCAGGCCGTTTAGGGGACAGTTGCCTGGGGCCAACGTCCTGACTTTC. Residues: CASRPFRGQLPGANVLTF.